This section outlines one T cell receptor beta chain sequence together with its context. Its specificity is unknown. Germline-derived CDR1 and CDR2 are LNHNV and YYDKDF (reference sequence). This CDR3 is 16 amino acids long. The ends lost 0 bases at V and 6 bases at J; junction bases unmatched: 7. This sample is part of a study of T-cell reconstitution after alpha-beta-depleted transplantation in children. Study-wide points: As was reported, about two months after transplant, alpha-beta T cells came from several hundred expanded graft clones.

During its preparation, the TCRbeta library received unique molecular identifiers. TCRdb itself ran the PCR reads through MiXCR, one entry per CDR3 protein. The sample holds some 440,000 distinct CDR3 sequences, around 16% seen once. The chain links TRBV15 to TRBJ1-5; TRBD1 matches 8 bases. Here the sequenced sample was PBMCs, mostly from graft donor cells, taken 360 days after TCRalphabeta/CD19-depleted stem cell transplant. The receptor comes from a boy in the first two years of life who had a stem cell transplant for Wiskott-Aldrich syndrome, so the T cells may come from the graft donor. This CDR3 is CATSREKGTGGQPQHF. The CDR3, as DNA: TGTGCCACCAGCAGAGAGAAGGGGACAGGTGGTCAGCCCCAGCATTTT.